This T cell receptor beta chain emerged from a study of cytomegalovirus exposure and HLA in healthy donors. Study overall: According to later analysis, the same platform produced the approximately 120 validation and several hundred first-cohort repertoires.

Study-wide points: Reportedly, diagnosis of cytomegalovirus status by the classifier showed high specificity and sensitivity. A list of roughly 180 TCR beta chains associated with cytomegalovirus was given. Despite most TCR sequences being rare, some public TCRs occurred in many donors.

The CDR3 contains 18 residues. The germline gives CDR1 KGHSH, CDR2 LQKENI. V was pared by 3 bases and J by 0 bases, with 15 bases between. TCRdb keeps only in-frame clones here, not all; method: immunoSEQ multiplex PCR. The sample contains about 190,000 clones, around 88% of which appear only once. To note about this clone: What it recognizes is unknown.

The clonotype originates from a woman in her late teens or twenties in good health and CMV-seronegative. The chain carries TRBV18 and TRBJ2-6, with D possibly TRBD1 on 6 matching bases. Sequenced material: PBMCs. The DNA for the CDR3 is TGTGCCAGCTCACCGTTGGACAGTCGTAGCTCTGGGGCCAACGTCCTGACTTTC. It translates to CASSPLDSRSSGANVLTF.